This entry features one T cell receptor (beta chain) sequence. V was cut by 2 bases and J by 1 base, with 11 bases left in between. The length of the CDR3 is 15 residues. The germline V gene has CDR1 MNHEY and CDR2 SVGAGI. How the authors handled the data: Estimated nucleated cell counts came from reference gene primer amplification. Here immunoSEQ multiplex PCR was the method, and the copy in TCRdb shows in-frame clones only, minus some. The V and J calls and clone size come from that table; D and trimming were worked out from the DNA. The sample consists of a few hundred thousand clones, more than 70% of them appearing once. This specimen belongs to a study of blood T cell repertoires in COVID-19. Study context: There were acute and convalescent COVID-19 samples, and they came from the United States, Italy and Spain.

Sequencing used peripheral blood. The rearrangement uses TRBV6-5 and TRBJ1-1, with a possible D match to TRBD1 (5 bases). This TCR was recovered from a woman between 50 and 59 years old with acute or convalescent COVID-19. CDR3 region: CASSYRAGKNTEAFF. CDR3 in DNA: TGTGCCAGCAGTTACCGGGCAGGGAAGAACACTGAAGCTTTCTTT.